The 9 T cell receptor beta chains below all came from one sample that was sequenced in a study of blood T cell repertoires in COVID-19. Method: immunoSEQ multiplex PCR; TCRdb's copy keeps in-frame clones and lacks some. Here the sample spans about 75,000 clones, 87% being singletons. The sequenced material came from peripheral blood. All receptors come from a woman between 50 and 59 years old with acute or convalescent COVID-19.

The chain joins TRBV3-1 (or the pseudogene TRBV3-2) to TRBJ1-1, with D unresolved. CDR1 is LGHDT and CDR2 is YNNKEL in the germline V gene (reference sequence). The V and J ends lost 3 bases and 4 bases respectively, with 12 bases between them. This CDR3 has 14 amino acids. As DNA, the CDR3 is TGTGCCAGCAGCCACACCACGGAGGGCACTGAAGCTTTCTTT. Translated: CASSHTTEGTEAFF.

This chain uses TRBV7-8 with TRBJ2-7; 12 nucleotides agree with TRBD2. CDR1 is SGHVS, CDR2 FQNEAQ, per germline. The CDR3 is made up of 20 amino acids. V trimming: 5 bases; J trimming: 1 base; junction bases outside the gene matches: 18. CDR3 loop: CASSPRGGLAGAKGSYEQYF. In DNA, the CDR3 is TGTGCCAGCAGCCCGAGGGGGGGACTAGCGGGTGCTAAGGGGTCCTACGAGCAGTACTTC.

The rearrangement uses TRBV4-2 and TRBJ1-5; D unclear. The germline V and J ends were trimmed by 1 base and 5 bases, with 3 bases remaining between them. Germline CDR1 LGHNA, CDR2 YNFKEQ. The CDR3 runs to 12 residues. The CDR3 nucleotides read TGTGCCAGCAGCCAAGCAGATCAGCCCCAGCATTTT. Its protein is CASSQADQPQHF.

The V and J genes are TRBV30 and TRBJ1-2, with a possible D match to TRBD1 (5 bases). CDR3 length: 14 residues. Trimming removed 0 bases at V and 3 bases at J, with 11 bases between. Germline V CDR1 and CDR2: GTSNPN, SVGIG (reference sequence). The CDR3 bases are TGTGCCTGGAGTGTTAGCGGGGGGGACTATGGCTACACCTTC. Its translation: CAWSVSGGDYGYTF.

The chain combines TRBV19 with TRBJ1-1; D might be TRBD1 (6 bases). Germline CDR1 is LNHDA and CDR2 is SQIVND (reference sequence). The CDR3 has 15 amino acids. V gave up 5 bases and J gave up 6 bases, with 19 bases separating them. The CDR3 nucleotides read TGTGCCAGTAGTTTGAGCAGGGGACGAACGGCTGAAGCTTTCTTT. It is translated as CASSLSRGRTAEAFF.

The gene calls are TRBV2 and TRBJ2-3; D is uncertain. Germline V gene data show CDR1 as SNHLY and CDR2 as FYNNEI. Trimming cost V 10 bases and J 2 bases, with 19 bases left between them. CDR3 size: 15 residues. The DNA of the CDR3 is TGTGCCAACTTGGGCCCAACGACCTCCACAGATACGCAGTATTTT. Encoded protein: CANLGPTTSTDTQYF.

The genes are TRBV7-8 and TRBJ2-7; 7 bases are shared with TRBD2. Germline V lookup: CDR1 SGHVS, CDR2 FQNEAQ. The CDR3 consists of 19 residues. V gave up 0 bases and J gave up 7 bases; unmatched junction bases: 21. CDR3 loop: CASSLARLVRRGSRLEQYF. DNA of the CDR3: TGTGCCAGCAGCTTAGCAAGGTTGGTTCGGCGGGGGTCCCGGTTGGAGCAGTACTTC.

The chain carries TRBV29-1 and TRBJ2-7; 12 bases map to TRBD1. Germline-derived CDR1 and CDR2 are SQVTM and ANQGSEA. V lost 3 bases and J lost 6; bases outside the gene matches: 3. The CDR3 covers 13 residues. The CDR3, as DNA: TGCAGCGTTGAGGGGACAGGGGGCTCCGAGCAGTACTTC. Its protein product is CSVEGTGGSEQYF.

The chain employs TRBV7-2 and TRBJ1-3, with D maybe TRBD1 (5 bases). CDR1 SGHTA and CDR2 FQGNSA come from the germline V gene. V lost 2 bases and J 0 bases, leaving 11 bases between the germline ends. CDR3 length: 16 residues. The CDR3 region has the DNA TGTGCCAGCAGCTTACCCCAGGGTTCCTCTGGAAACACCATATATTTT. Its protein is CASSLPQGSSGNTIYF.